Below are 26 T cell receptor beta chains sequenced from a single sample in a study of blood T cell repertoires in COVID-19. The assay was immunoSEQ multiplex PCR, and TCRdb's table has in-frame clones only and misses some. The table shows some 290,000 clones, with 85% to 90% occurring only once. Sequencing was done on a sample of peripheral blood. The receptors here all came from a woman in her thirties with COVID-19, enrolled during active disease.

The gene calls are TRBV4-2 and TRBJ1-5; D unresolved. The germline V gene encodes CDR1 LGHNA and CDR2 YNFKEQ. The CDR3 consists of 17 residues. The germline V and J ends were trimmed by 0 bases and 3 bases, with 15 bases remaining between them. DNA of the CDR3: TGTGCCAGCAGCCAAGATTTTTTAGCAGAAAACAATCAGCCCCAGCATTTT. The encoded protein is CASSQDFLAENNQPQHF.

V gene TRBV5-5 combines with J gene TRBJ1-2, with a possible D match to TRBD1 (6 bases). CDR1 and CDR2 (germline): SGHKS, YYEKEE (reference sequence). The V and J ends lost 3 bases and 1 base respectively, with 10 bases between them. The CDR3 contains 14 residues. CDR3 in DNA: TGTGCCAGCAGCTCAAGGACAGATAACTATGGCTACACCTTC. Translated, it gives CASSSRTDNYGYTF.

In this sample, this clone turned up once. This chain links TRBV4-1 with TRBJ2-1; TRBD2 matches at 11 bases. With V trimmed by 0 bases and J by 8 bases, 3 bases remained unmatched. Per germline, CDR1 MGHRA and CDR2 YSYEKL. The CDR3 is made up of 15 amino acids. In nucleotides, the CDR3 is TGCGCCAGCAGCCAAGAACTAGCGGGAGTGTATGAGCAGTTCTTC. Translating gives CASSQELAGVYEQFF.

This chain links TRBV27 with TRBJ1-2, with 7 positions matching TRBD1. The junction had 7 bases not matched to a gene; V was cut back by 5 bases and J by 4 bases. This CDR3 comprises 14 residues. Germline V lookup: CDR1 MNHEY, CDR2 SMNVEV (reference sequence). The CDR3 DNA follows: TGTGCCAGCAGTCCGAGGGGACAGCCCTATGGCTACACCTTC. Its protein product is CASSPRGQPYGYTF.

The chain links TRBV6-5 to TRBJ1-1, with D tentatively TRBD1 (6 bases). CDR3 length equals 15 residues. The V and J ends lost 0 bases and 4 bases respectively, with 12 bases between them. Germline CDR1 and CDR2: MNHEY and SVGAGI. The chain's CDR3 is CASSYSQGMGTEAFF. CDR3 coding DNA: TGTGCCAGCAGTTACTCGCAGGGGATGGGCACTGAAGCTTTCTTT.

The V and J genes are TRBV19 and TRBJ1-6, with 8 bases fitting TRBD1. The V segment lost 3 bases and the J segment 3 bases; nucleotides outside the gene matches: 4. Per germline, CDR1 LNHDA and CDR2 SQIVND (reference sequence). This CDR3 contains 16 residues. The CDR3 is CASSIGTGGYNSPLHF. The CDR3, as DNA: TGTGCCAGTAGTATTGGGACAGGAGGCTATAATTCACCCCTCCACTTT.

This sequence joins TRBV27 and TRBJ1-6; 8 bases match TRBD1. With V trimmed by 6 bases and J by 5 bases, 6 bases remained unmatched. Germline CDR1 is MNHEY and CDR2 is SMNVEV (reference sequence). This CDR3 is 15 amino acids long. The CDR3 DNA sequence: TGTGCCAGCAGCACACTGGACAGGGATAATTCACCCCTCCACTTT. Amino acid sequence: CASSTLDRDNSPLHF.

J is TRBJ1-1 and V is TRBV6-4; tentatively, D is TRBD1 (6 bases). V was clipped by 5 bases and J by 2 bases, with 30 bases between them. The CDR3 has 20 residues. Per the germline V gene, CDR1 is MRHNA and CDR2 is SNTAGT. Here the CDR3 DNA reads TGTGCCAGCAGTCCGGAGACAGGAAAAGGGTGGATCCGGAGAAACACTGAAGCTTTCTTT. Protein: CASSPETGKGWIRRNTEAFF.

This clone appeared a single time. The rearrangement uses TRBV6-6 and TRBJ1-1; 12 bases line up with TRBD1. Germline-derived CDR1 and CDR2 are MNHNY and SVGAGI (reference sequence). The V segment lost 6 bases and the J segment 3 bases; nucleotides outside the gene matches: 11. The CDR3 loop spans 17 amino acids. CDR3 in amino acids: CASRRTGTGGWDTEAFF. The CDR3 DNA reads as TGTGCCAGCAGGCGAACCGGGACAGGGGGCTGGGACACTGAAGCTTTCTTT.

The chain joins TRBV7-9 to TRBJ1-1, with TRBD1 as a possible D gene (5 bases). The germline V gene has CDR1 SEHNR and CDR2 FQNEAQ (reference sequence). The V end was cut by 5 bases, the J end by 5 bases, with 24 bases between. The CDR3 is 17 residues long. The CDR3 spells CASSPPTALTLETEAFF. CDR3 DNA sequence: TGTGCCAGCAGCCCTCCGACAGCCTTGACTTTAGAGACTGAAGCTTTCTTT.

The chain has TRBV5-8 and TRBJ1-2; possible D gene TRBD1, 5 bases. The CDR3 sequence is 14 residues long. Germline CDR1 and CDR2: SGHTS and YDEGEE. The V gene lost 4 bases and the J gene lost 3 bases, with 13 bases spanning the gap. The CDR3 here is CASSVDSDHYGYTF. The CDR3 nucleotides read TGTGCCAGCAGCGTTGACAGCGACCACTATGGCTACACCTTC. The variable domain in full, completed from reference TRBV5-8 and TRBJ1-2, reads EAGVTQSPTHLIKTRGQQATLRCSPISGHTSVYWYQQALGLGLQFLLWYDEGEERNRGNFPPRFSGRQFPNYSSELNVNALELEDSALYLCASSVDSDHYGYTFGSGTRLTVV.

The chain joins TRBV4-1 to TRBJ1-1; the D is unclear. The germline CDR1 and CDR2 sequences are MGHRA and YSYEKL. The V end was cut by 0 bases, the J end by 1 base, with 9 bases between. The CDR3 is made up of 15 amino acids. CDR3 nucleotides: TGCGCCAGCAGCCAAGAATGGGCTGCGAACACTGAAGCTTTCTTT. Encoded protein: CASSQEWAANTEAFF.

CDR3 bases: TGTGCCAGCAGCCAGGCCGGGACTAGCGCCAAATTAGAGCAGTTCTTC. It codes for CASSQAGTSAKLEQFF. The V call is TRBV7-2, the J call TRBJ2-1; 10 nucleotides match TRBD2. This CDR3 is 16 amino acids long. V lost 5 bases, J lost 10 bases, and 14 bases stayed unmatched. Germline V CDR1 and CDR2: SGHTA, FQGNSA. The entire variable domain, with the rest obtained from reference TRBV7-2 and TRBJ2-1, is as follows: GAGVSQSPSNKVTEKGKDVELRCDPISGHTALYWYRQSLGQGLEFLIYFQGNSAPDKSGLPSDRFSAERTGGSVSTLTIQRTQQEDSAVYLCASSQAGTSAKLEQFFGPGTRLTVL.

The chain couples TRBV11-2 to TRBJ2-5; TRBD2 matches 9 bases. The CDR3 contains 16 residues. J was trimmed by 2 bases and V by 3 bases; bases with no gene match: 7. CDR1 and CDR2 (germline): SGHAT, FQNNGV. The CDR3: CASSFVAGAPQETQYF. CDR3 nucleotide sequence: TGTGCCAGCAGCTTCGTAGCGGGAGCCCCGCAAGAGACCCAGTACTTC.

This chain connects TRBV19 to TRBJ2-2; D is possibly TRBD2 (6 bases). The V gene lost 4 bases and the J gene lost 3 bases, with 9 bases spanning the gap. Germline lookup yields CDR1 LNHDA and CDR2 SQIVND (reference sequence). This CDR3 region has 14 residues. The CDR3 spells CASSRRADTGELFF. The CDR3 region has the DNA TGTGCCAGTAGTAGGAGGGCCGACACCGGGGAGCTGTTTTTT. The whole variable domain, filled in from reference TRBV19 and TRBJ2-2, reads DGGITQSPKYLFRKEGQNVTLSCEQNLNHDAMYWYRQDPGQGLRLIYYSQIVNDFQKGDIAEGYSVSREKKESFPLTVTSAQKNPTAFYLCASSRRADTGELFFGEGSRLTVL.

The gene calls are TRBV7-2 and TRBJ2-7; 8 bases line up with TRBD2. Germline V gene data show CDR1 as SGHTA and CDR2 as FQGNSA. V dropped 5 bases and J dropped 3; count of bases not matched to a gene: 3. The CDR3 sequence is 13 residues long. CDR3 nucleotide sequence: TGTGCCAGCAGCCCACGGGAGGGCTACGAGCAGTACTTC. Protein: CASSPREGYEQYF.

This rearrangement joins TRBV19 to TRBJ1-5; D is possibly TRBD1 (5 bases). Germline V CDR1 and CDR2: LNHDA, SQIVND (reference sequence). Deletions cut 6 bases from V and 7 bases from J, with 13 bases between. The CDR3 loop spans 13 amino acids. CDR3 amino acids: CASSRVLGQPQHF. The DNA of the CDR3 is TGTGCCAGTAGCAGGGTTTTGGGGCAGCCCCAGCATTTT.

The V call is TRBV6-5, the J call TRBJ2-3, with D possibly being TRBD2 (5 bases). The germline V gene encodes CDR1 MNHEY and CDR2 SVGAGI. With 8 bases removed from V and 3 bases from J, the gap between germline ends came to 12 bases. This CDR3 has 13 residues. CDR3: CASGRTGTDTQYF. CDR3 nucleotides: TGTGCCAGCGGCCGGACGGGAACAGATACGCAGTATTTT.

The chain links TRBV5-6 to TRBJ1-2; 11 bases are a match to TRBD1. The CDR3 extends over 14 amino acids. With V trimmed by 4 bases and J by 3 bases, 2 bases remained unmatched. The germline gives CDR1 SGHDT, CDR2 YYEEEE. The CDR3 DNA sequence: TGTGCCAGCAGCCGGACAGGGGGCGACTATGGCTACACCTTC. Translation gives CASSRTGGDYGYTF.

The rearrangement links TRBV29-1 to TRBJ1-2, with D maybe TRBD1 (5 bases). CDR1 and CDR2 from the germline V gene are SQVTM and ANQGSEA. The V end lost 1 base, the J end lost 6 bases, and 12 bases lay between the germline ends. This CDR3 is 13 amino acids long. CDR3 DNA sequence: TGCAGCGTTGAAGTTTCGGAGGGGAATGGCTACACCTTC. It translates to CSVEVSEGNGYTF. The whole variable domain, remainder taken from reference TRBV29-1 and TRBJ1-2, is SAVISQKPSRDICQRGTSLTIQCQVDSQVTMMFWYRQQPGQSLTLIATANQGSEATYESGFVIDKFPISRPNLTFSTLTVSNMSPEDSSIYLCSVEVSEGNGYTFGSGTRLTVV.

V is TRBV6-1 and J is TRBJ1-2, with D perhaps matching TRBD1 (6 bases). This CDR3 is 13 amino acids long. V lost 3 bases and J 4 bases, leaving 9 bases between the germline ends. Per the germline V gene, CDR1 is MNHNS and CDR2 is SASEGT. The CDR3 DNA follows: TGTGCCAGCAGTGATCCAGGGGCCTATGGCTACACCTTC. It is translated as CASSDPGAYGYTF.

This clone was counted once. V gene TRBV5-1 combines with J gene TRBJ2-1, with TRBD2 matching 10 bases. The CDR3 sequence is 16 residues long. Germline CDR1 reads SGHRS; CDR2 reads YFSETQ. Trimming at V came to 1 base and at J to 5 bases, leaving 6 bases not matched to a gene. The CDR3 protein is CASSLSSGSVDNEQFF. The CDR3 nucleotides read TGCGCCAGCAGCTTGTCTAGCGGGAGCGTCGACAATGAGCAGTTCTTC.

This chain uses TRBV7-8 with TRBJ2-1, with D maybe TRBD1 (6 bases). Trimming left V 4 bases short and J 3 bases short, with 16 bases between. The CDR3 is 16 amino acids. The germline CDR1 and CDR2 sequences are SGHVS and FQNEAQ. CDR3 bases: TGTGCCAGCAGCTCCAGTGCAGGGGTTAGCTACAATGAGCAGTTCTTC. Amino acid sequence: CASSSSAGVSYNEQFF.

CDR3 sequence reads: CASSWTSGRQETQYF. The CDR3 bases are TGCGCCAGCAGCTGGACTAGCGGGAGACAAGAGACCCAGTACTTC. The chain couples TRBV5-1 to TRBJ2-5, with 13 bases aligning to TRBD2. The germline gives CDR1 SGHRS, CDR2 YFSETQ. The CDR3 runs 15 residues. J was trimmed by 2 bases and V by 3 bases; bases with no gene match: 1. The variable domain in full, with the rest retrieved from reference TRBV5-1 and TRBJ2-5, is KAGVTQTPRYLIKTRGQQVTLSCSPISGHRSVSWYQQTPGQGLQFLFEYFSETQRNKGNFPGRFSGRQFSNSRSEMNVSTLELGDSALYLCASSWTSGRQETQYFGPGTRLLVL.

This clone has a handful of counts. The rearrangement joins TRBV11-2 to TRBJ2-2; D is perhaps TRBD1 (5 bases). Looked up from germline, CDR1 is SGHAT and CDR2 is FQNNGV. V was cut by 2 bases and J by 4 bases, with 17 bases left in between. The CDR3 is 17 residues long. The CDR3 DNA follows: TGTGCCAGCAGCTTATTAATAGGGGATACGAGCACCGGGGAGCTGTTTTTT. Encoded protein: CASSLLIGDTSTGELFF.

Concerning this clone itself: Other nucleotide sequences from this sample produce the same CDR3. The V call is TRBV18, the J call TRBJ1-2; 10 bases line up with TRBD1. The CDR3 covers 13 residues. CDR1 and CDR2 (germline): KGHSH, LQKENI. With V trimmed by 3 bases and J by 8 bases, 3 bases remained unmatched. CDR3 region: CASSPGTGEGYTF. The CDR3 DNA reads TGTGCCAGCTCACCCGGGACAGGGGAAGGCTACACCTTC.